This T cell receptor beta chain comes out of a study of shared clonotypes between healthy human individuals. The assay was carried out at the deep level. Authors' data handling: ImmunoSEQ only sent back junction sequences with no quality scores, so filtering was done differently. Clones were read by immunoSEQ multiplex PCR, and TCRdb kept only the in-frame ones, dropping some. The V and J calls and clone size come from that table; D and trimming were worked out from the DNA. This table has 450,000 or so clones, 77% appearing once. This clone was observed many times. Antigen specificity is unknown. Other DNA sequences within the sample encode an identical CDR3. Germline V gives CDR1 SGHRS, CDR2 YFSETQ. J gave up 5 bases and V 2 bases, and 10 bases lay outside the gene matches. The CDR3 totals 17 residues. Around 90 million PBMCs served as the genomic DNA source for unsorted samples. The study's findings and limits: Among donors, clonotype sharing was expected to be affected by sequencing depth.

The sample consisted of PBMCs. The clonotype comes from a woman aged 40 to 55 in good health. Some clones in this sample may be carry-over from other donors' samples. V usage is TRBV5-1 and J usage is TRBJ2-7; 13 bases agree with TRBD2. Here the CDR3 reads CASSLGLAGDGLDEQYF. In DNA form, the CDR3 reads TGCGCCAGCAGCTTAGGACTAGCGGGAGACGGGCTCGACGAGCAGTACTTC.